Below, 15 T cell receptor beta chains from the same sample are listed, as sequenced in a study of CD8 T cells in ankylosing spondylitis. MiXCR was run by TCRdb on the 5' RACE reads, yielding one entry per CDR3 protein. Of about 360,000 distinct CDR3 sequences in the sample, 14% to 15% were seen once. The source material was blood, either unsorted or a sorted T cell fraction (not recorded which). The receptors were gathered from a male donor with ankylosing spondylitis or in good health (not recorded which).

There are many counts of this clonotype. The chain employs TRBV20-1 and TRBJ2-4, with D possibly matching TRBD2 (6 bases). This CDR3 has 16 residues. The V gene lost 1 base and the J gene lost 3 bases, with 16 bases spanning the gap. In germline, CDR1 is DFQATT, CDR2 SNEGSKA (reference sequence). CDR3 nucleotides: TGCAGTGCTAGAGTAGCGGCCGGGACGGTCAAAAACATTCAGTACTTC. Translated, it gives CSARVAAGTVKNIQYF.

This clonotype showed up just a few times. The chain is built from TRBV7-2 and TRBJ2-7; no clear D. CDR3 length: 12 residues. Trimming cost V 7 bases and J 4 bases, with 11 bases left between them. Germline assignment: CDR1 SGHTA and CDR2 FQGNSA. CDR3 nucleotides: TGTGCCAGCAAAATCTACGGGTACGAGCAGTACTTC. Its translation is CASKIYGYEQYF.

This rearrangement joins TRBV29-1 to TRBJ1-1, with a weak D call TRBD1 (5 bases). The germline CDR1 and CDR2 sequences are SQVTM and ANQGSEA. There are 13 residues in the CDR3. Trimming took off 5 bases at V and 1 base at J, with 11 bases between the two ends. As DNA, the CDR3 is TGCAGCGTTAGACAGACCCGGAACACTGAAGCTTTCTTT. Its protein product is CSVRQTRNTEAFF.

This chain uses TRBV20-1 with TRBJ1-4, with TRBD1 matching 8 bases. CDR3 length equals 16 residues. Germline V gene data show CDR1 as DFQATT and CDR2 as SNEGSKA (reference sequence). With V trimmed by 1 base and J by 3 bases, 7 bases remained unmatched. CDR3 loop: CSARAYRGQANEKLFF. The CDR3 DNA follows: TGCAGTGCTAGAGCCTACAGGGGACAGGCTAATGAAAAACTGTTTTTT.

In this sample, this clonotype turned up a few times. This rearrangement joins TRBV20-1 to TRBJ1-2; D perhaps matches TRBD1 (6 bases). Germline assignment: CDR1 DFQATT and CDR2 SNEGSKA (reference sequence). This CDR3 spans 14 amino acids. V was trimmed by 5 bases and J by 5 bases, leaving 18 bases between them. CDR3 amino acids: CSAAYPGAPYGYTF. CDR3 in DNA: TGCAGTGCTGCATACCCGGGGGCTCCGTATGGCTACACCTTC.

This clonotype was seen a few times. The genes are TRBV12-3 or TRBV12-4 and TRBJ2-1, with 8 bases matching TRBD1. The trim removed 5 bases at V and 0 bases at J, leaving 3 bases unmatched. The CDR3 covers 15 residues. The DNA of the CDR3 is TGTGCCAGCAGTGACACAGGGGGCTCCTACAATGAGCAGTTCTTC. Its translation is CASSDTGGSYNEQFF.

The CDR3 sequence: CASSSSILERSKSSYEQYF. CDR3 sequence (DNA): TGTGCCAGCAGTTCCTCGATCTTAGAGCGGTCCAAGAGCTCCTACGAGCAGTACTTC. The chain carries TRBV6-5 and TRBJ2-7; possible D gene TRBD2, 5 bases. Germline V CDR1 and CDR2: MNHEY, SVGAGI. V was cut by 4 bases and J by 0 bases, with 25 bases left in between. CDR3 length: 19 amino acids.

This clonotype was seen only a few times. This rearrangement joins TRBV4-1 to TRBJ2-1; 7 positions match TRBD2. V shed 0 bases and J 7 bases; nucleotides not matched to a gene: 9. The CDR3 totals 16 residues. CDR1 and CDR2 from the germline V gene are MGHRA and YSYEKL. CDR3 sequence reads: CASSQETGGIKNEQFF. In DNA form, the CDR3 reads TGCGCCAGCAGCCAAGAAACGGGAGGAATAAAAAATGAGCAGTTCTTC.

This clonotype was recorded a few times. CDR3 amino acids: CASRSGRAEHEQFF. The CDR3 DNA reads TGTGCCAGTCGGAGCGGGAGGGCCGAACATGAGCAGTTCTTC. The rearrangement joins TRBV19 to TRBJ2-1; 10 bases fit TRBD2. The CDR3 loop spans 14 amino acids. CDR1 and CDR2 (germline): LNHDA, SQIVND (reference sequence). V was pared by 8 bases and J by 8 bases, with 9 bases of the junction left unmatched. Using reference TRBV19 and TRBJ2-1 for the parts outside the CDR3, the full variable domain is DGGITQSPKYLFRKEGQNVTLSCEQNLNHDAMYWYRQDPGQGLRLIYYSQIVNDFQKGDIAEGYSVSREKKESFPLTVTSAQKNPTAFYLCASRSGRAEHEQFFGPGTRLTVL.

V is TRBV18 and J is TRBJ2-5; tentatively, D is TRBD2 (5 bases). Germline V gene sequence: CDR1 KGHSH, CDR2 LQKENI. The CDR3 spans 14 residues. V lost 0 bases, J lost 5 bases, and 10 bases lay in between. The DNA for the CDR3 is TGTGCCAGCTCACCACCGGGAGAAAGGGAGACCCAGTACTTC. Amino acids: CASSPPGERETQYF.

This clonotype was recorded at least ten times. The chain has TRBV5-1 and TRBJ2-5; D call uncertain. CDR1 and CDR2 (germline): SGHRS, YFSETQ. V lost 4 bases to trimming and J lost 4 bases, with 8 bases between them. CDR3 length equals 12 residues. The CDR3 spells CASSAHGETQYF. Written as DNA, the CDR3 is TGCGCCAGCAGCGCCCACGGAGAGACCCAGTACTTC.

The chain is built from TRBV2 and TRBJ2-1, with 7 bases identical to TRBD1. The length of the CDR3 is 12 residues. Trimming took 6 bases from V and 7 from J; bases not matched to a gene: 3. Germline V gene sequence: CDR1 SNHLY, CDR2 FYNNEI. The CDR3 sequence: CASRDRPNEQFF. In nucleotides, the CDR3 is TGTGCCAGCAGGGACAGGCCGAATGAGCAGTTCTTC. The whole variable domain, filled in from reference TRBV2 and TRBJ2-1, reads EPEVTQTPSHQVTQMGQEVILRCVPISNHLYFYWYRQILGQKVEFLVSFYNNEISEKSEIFDDQFSVERPDGSNFTLKIRSTKLEDSAMYFCASRDRPNEQFFGPGTRLTVL.

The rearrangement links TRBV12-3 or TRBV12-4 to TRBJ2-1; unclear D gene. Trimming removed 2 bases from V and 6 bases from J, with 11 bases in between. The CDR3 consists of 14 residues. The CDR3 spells CASSLSTLLNEQFF. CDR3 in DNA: TGTGCCAGCAGTTTATCGACCCTCCTCAATGAGCAGTTCTTC.

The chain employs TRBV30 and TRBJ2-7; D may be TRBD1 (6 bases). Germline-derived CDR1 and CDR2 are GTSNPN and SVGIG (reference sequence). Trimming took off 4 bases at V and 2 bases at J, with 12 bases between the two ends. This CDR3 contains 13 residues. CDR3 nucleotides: TGTGCCTGGACGGTTGGGGGCCCCTACGAGCAGTACTTC. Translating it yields CAWTVGGPYEQYF.

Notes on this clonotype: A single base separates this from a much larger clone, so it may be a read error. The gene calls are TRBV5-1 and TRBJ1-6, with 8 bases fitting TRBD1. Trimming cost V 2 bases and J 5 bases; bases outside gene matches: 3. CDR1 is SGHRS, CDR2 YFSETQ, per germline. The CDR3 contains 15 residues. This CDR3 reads CASSFQGADNSPLHF. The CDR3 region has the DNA TGCGCCAGCAGCTTCCAGGGGGCGGATAATTCACCCCTCCACTTT.